This T cell receptor beta chain derives from a study of blood T cells in healthy people across ages. Next came a second PCR, run for about 7 to 12 cycles, which used a sample-barcoded 5' primer along with a J-beta primer mix. MiXCR, run by TCRdb on the 5' RACE reads, gives a single entry per CDR3 protein. This table has around 520,000 distinct CDR3 sequences, about 26% appearing once. In this sample, this clonotype turned up a few times. The germline V gene has CDR1 DFQATT and CDR2 SNEGSKA (reference sequence). Trimming removed 8 bases at V and 5 bases at J, with 15 bases between. The CDR3 loop spans 12 amino acids. These same data were also listed under a study on T cells of mothers and their children.

J is TRBJ2-5 and V is TRBV20-1, with D possibly TRBD1 on 5 matching bases. Sequenced input: blood. The receptor was isolated from a boy younger than 10 in good health. CDR3: CSLRNSGETQYF. The CDR3 region has the DNA TGCAGTCTACGGAACTCAGGGGAGACCCAGTACTTC.